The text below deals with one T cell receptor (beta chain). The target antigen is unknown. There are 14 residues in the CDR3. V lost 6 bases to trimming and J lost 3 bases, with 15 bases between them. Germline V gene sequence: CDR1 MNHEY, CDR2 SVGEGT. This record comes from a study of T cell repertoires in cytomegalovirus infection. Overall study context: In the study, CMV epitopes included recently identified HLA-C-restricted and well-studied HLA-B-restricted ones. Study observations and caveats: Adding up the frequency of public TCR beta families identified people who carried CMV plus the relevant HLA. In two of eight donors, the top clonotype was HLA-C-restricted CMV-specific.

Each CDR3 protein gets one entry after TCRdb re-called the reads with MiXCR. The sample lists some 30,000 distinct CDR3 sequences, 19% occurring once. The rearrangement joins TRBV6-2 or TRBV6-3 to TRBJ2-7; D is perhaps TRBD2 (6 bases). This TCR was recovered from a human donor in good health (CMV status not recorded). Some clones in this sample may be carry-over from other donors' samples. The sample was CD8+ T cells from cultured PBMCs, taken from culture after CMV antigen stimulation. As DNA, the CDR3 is TGTGCCAGCAGACGAGGAGGGGACCTCTACGAGCAGTACTTC. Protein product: CASRRGGDLYEQYF.